This is a list of T cell receptor beta chains from one sample in a study of T-cell reconstitution after alpha-beta-depleted transplantation in children. In TCRdb, the PCR reads were re-called with MiXCR into one record per CDR3 protein. The sample gives 300,000 to 400,000 distinct CDR3 sequences, 13% of which show up once; over 3.5% is in the top ten. Sequences were derived from PBMCs, sampled from the stem cell graft. The source of these receptors is a human donor who donated a stem cell graft to a child with Fanconi anemia. The CDR3 runs from the conserved cysteine through the conserved F or W. A D gene is named only where the DNA matches it firmly. Only some rows state a clone size, as once, few, many or a class for expanded clones.

v_gene	abundance	j_gene	d_gene	CDR3nt	CDR3aa
TRBV3-1	-	TRBJ2-7	-	TGTGCCAGCAGCCAAGATTGGGCAGTCCCGCCCTACGAGCAGTACTTC	CASSQDWAVPPYEQYF
TRBV7-9	few	TRBJ1-1	-	TGTGCCAGCAGCTCCGGGGGGGTGGGCACTGAAGCTTTCTTT	CASSSGGVGTEAFF
TRBV5-1	-	TRBJ2-7	-	TGCGCCAGCAGCTTGGCATCGGGACAAGACTACGAGCAGTACTTC	CASSLASGQDYEQYF
TRBV30	few	TRBJ2-1	-	TGTGCCTGGAGGTCCCTGACAGGAAGGGCCTACAATGAGCAGTTCTTC	CAWRSLTGRAYNEQFF
TRBV4-3	-	TRBJ1-2	TRBD1	TGCGCCAGCAGCCAAGATATAGAGGGACAGAACTATGGCTACACCTTC	CASSQDIEGQNYGYTF
TRBV6-5	-	TRBJ1-1	-	TGTGCCAGCAGGCGGGACCTAGAAGCTTTCTTT	CASRRDLEAFF
TRBV4-1	many	TRBJ2-1	-	TGCGCCAGCAGCCAAGGGCATGGAGGGAATGAGCAGTTCTTC	CASSQGHGGNEQFF
TRBV4-3	many	TRBJ2-6	-	TGCGCCAGCAGCCAAGTGATGGACCTAGGGTACTCTGGGGCCAACGTCCTGACTTTC	CASSQVMDLGYSGANVLTF
TRBV6-2/TRBV6-3	-	TRBJ2-2	-	TGTGCCAGCAGGGGGTGGGGCCAGAACACCGGGGAGCTGTTTTTT	CASRGWGQNTGELFF
TRBV20-1	-	TRBJ2-3	TRBD2	TGCAGTGCTAGGCCCCTAGCGGCCTTCACAGATACGCAGTATTTT	CSARPLAAFTDTQYF
TRBV12-3/TRBV12-4	-	TRBJ2-3	TRBD2	TGTGCCAGCAGTACGGGGGGGGCTCTCGTTGGGCAGTATTTT	CASSTGGALVGQYF
TRBV2	-	TRBJ1-5	-	TGTGCCAGCAGCGACCCACGCGGGAGCAATCAGCCCCAGCATTTT	CASSDPRGSNQPQHF
TRBV12-3/TRBV12-4	-	TRBJ2-5	TRBD2	TGTGCCAGCAGTTTAGGGGCGGGGGGGCCGGGTGAGACCCAGTACTTC	CASSLGAGGPGETQYF
TRBV7-3	many	TRBJ2-2	-	TGTGCCAGCAGCTTTATGGGGGCCGACGGGGAGCTGTTTTTT	CASSFMGADGELFF
TRBV12-3/TRBV12-4	few	TRBJ2-1	-	TGTGCCAGCAGTTTAATGAGATCGGGGACTGAGCAGTTCTTC	CASSLMRSGTEQFF
TRBV11-2	few	TRBJ2-5	-	TGTGCCAGCAGTAGAACGTCAGAGACCCAGTACTTC	CASSRTSETQYF
TRBV19	-	TRBJ2-1	-	TGTGCCAGTAGTATTGATCTCTTTGAGCAGTTCTTC	CASSIDLFEQFF
TRBV12-3/TRBV12-4	-	TRBJ2-2	-	TGTGCCAGCAGTTTTGAGGGGGGGAACACCGGGGAGCTGTTTTTT	CASSFEGGNTGELFF
TRBV5-1	many	TRBJ1-5	-	TGCGCCAGCAGCTTGGACGCGGAGTCCAATCAGCCCCAGCATTTT	CASSLDAESNQPQHF
TRBV12-3/TRBV12-4	many	TRBJ2-1	-	TGTGCCAGCAGCCTGGGACTTGGCAACAATGAGCAGTTCTTC	CASSLGLGNNEQFF
TRBV12-3/TRBV12-4	few	TRBJ2-6	-	TGTGCCAGCACCTGGCAGGGAGCGGTCTCTGGGGCCAACGTCCTGACTTTC	CASTWQGAVSGANVLTF
TRBV9	many	TRBJ2-3	-	TGTGCCAGCAGCGTAGGGTCCTCGGGAGATACGCAGTATTTT	CASSVGSSGDTQYF
TRBV4-3	-	TRBJ1-2	-	TGCGCCAGCAGCCAAGATGGGCTGAACAACTATGGCTACACCTTC	CASSQDGLNNYGYTF
TRBV25-1	-	TRBJ2-3	-	TGTGCCAGCAGTCAACTTAATCCCACAGATACGCAGTATTTT	CASSQLNPTDTQYF
TRBV12-3/TRBV12-4	many	TRBJ1-6	-	TGTGCCAGCAGTTTTAGCCGATCACCCCTCCACTTT	CASSFSRSPLHF
TRBV29-1	few	TRBJ1-1	-	TGCAGCGCTGTTGTTGGACAGTATGAAGCTTTCTTT	CSAVVGQYEAFF
TRBV24-1	few	TRBJ2-2	-	TGTGCCACCAGTGATTGGGGTGGTCCCGGGGAGCTGTTTTTT	CATSDWGGPGELFF
TRBV20-1	-	TRBJ1-1	-	TGCAGTGCTACAGGGAAGGACACTGAAGCTTTCTTT	CSATGKDTEAFF
TRBV6-6	-	TRBJ1-3	-	TGTGCCAGCATGAGGGGAAACACCATATATTTT	CASMRGNTIYF
TRBV5-1	many	TRBJ2-7	-	TGCGCCAGCAGCTTGCGGGAAGGGTACGAGCAGTACTTC	CASSLREGYEQYF
TRBV28	-	TRBJ2-2	-	TGTGCCAGCACCCAGGGGGGAATTACCGGGGAGCTGTTTTTT	CASTQGGITGELFF
TRBV20-1	few	TRBJ1-1	-	TGCAGTGCTAGTAGAGGGGCCAGATTGAACACTGAAGCTTTCTTT	CSASRGARLNTEAFF
TRBV18	few	TRBJ1-2	-	TGTGCCAGCTCACCCGACCGGCAGGGTACTTATGGCTACACCTTC	CASSPDRQGTYGYTF
TRBV20-1	many	TRBJ1-1	-	TGCAGTGCTAGAGATCCCCCCAGGGCGGACACTGAAGCTTTCTTT	CSARDPPRADTEAFF
TRBV3-1	many	TRBJ2-1	TRBD2	TGTGCCAGCAGCCAACTAGCGGGGGCCTACAATGAGCAGTTCTTC	CASSQLAGAYNEQFF
TRBV12-3/TRBV12-4	-	TRBJ1-1	-	TGTGCCAGCAGTTTAAGAGGTGGCCAGCATGAAGCTTTCTTT	CASSLRGGQHEAFF
TRBV29-1	many	TRBJ1-1	-	TGCAGCGTTGTCGCGACGAGGAAGAACACTGAAGCTTTCTTT	CSVVATRKNTEAFF
TRBV25-1	-	TRBJ2-1	TRBD2	TGTGCCAGCAGTGATGGGCTAGCGGGGGCCTGGGACAATGAGCAGTTCTTC	CASSDGLAGAWDNEQFF
TRBV12-3/TRBV12-4	few	TRBJ2-4	-	TGTGCCAGCAGGGGACTGCTCTCCGAAAACATTCAGTCCTTC	CASRGLLSENIQSF
TRBV28	-	TRBJ1-5	TRBD1	TGTGCCAGCAGTTTTTCAGGACAGGGTTTACATCAGCCCCAGCATTTT	CASSFSGQGLHQPQHF
TRBV7-2	few	TRBJ2-5	-	TGTGCCAGCAGCCCGGACCTAGGGGGCGGGGGACAAGAGACCCAGTACTTC	CASSPDLGGGGQETQYF
TRBV11-2	-	TRBJ2-3	-	TGTGCCAGCAGCTTAGAATACAGGGTAAAGCCAGATACGCAGTATTTT	CASSLEYRVKPDTQYF
TRBV18	-	TRBJ2-3	-	TGTGCCAGCTCACCACCATCGGACCTACGCAGTAGTTTC	CASSPPSDLRSSF
TRBV12-3/TRBV12-4	many	TRBJ2-1	-	TGTGCCAGCAAAATAATGGGAGAGCAGTTCTTC	CASKIMGEQFF
TRBV5-1	many	TRBJ1-1	-	TGCGCCAGCAGCTTTATCCAAGACACTGAAGCTTTCTTT	CASSFIQDTEAFF